This record covers a single T cell receptor (beta chain). This clonotype occurred many times. There is no known antigen for this receptor. Per-base quality was not reported, and no clone a single base away is much larger than it. Ophthalmopathy patients had moderately to severely active disease, Clinical Activity Score of at least 3, NOSPECS grade of at least 4, and duration under 3 months. Any patient with an uncontrolled infection, another autoimmune disease, pregnancy or lactation was excluded. Diagnoses were established on the basis of clinical symptoms, serum thyroxine and TRAb, thyroid ultrasound, and orbital computed tomography. Ficoll-Paque density gradient centrifugation was used to isolate PBMCs from approximately 10 ml of fresh peripheral blood. Total RNA was extracted with Trizol reagent, and quality was checked on an Agilent 2100 Bioanalyzer. Including the terminal cysteine and phenylalanine, the CDR3 comprises 16 residues. This entry keeps only the CDR3 DNA: 48 bases, framed from base 1. V is shortened by 7 bases, J by 2 bases, and the region joining them spans 20 bases. From the germline V gene, CDR1 is MDHEN and CDR2 is SYDVKM.

This record belongs to a study of T cells in Graves' hyperthyroidism and ophthalmopathy (dated by TCRdb to between 2019 and 2020). Notes on the research overall: Peripheral blood was sampled at the time of initial diagnosis, prior to any treatment. The 100 discovery patients were randomly split 7:3 into training and test sets. The study also compared thyroid tissue and blood T-cell repertoires from over 5 Graves' hyperthyroidism patients. Prospective prediction of ophthalmopathy was tested in an independent validation cohort of approximately 19 hyperthyroidism patients and 17 patients who later progressed to ophthalmopathy. Once sampling was done, hyperthyroidism patients were given methimazole at a starting dose of 30 mg daily, whereas ophthalmopathy patients were given high-dose intravenous methylprednisolone. The paper describes TCR Vbeta CDR3 sequencing of 130 to 150 peripheral blood samples, made up of around 41 ophthalmopathy patients, approximately 76 hyperthyroidism patients and roughly 17 progressor patients. To identify TCR V-J signatures that set the groups apart, the researchers used a discovery cohort of more than 95 patients, made up of under 50 with Graves' ophthalmopathy and 57 with stable Graves' hyperthyroidism.

Paper-wide results and their limitations: Sample size was not statistically predetermined, and investigators were not blinded to group allocation. Most expanded thyroid clonotypes (frequency above 0.001) were also detected in blood, suggesting blood repertoires may reflect thyroid immune responses. In validation, the model predicted progression to ophthalmopathy with about 71% sensitivity and over 72% specificity, a median of about 6 months before onset. In cross-validation, a model built on a 13 V-J signature told ophthalmopathy apart from stable hyperthyroidism with 87.88% sensitivity and about 81% specificity, and in testing the same model reached 80%/75%.

The TCR beta CDR3 regions were amplified from the RNA transcripts. For the first round of RT-PCR on the TCR CDR3, the HTBI primer set was used together with the Qiagen OneStep RT-PCR kit. Libraries were constructed in a second round of multiplex PCR, after which size selection and purification were carried out. Paired-end sequencing of the libraries was performed with 100 bp reads on an Illumina HiSeq2000. The original methods were these. Raw data were processed with SOAPnuke, discarding reads with adapters, uncalled bases, mean Phred below 15, or no exact constant-primer or identifier match. High-quality paired reads were merged with COPE v1.2.5, and unique nucleotide sequences were defined as clonotypes. Clonotypes were aligned to IMGT TRBV, TRBD and TRBJ reference segments using MiTCR v1.1. The analysis was restricted to V-J combinations with a frequency above 0.0001, which together covered 99.2% of the repertoires. The TCS score was defined as F50 (clonal expansion) divided by E x V (chaos), with BLOSUM62-based TCRdist calculated between CDR3 peptides within each V-J. Welch's t-statistics and random forest reduced some 510 V-J features to roughly 13, which were used in a naive Bayes classifier (R e1071). Thyroid-blood repertoire similarity was quantified with the Morisita-Horn index. TCRdb took the public reads, trimmed them with fastp at Q25, ran MiXCR for clone calling and kept in-frame beta chains. Under each unique CDR3 protein, matching rows form one entry showing the most common genes and DNA. The authors' filters were not applied to this entry. This sample is represented by more than 500,000 distinct CDR3 sequences; about 15% of them were singletons. The ten largest account for 3.5% to 4.5% of the sample.

The sequence joins TRBV28 to TRBJ2-5; the D gene is possibly TRBD1, with 7 bases matching. The sequencing sample was made of blood. The origin of this receptor is a woman aged 40 to 50 with Graves' ophthalmopathy. The CDR3 corresponds to CASNRDDAGGQETQYF. The DNA sequence follows: TGTGCCAGCAACAGGGACGACGCAGGGGGGCAAGAGACCCAGTACTTC.